What follows are 17 T cell receptor beta chains derived from one specimen sequenced in a study of STAT5B mutations in CD4+ large granular lymphocyte leukemia. Sequencing was performed with immunoSEQ multiplex PCR; in TCRdb, only in-frame clones are kept and a portion is missing. The sample holds tens of thousands of clones, about 80% seen once. Sequenced: CD4+ T cells from blood buffy coats. These receptors were taken from a human donor in good health.

The chain combines TRBV15 with TRBJ1-4; TRBD1 aligns across 9 bases. The germline V gene encodes CDR1 LNHNV and CDR2 YYDKDF (reference sequence). The CDR3 has 17 amino acids. Trimming removed 0 bases from V and 1 base from J; junction bases left unmatched: 3. The CDR3 DNA is TGTGCCACCAGCAGAGAACAGGGGGCCTTAACTAATGAAAAACTGTTTTTT. Protein product: CATSREQGALTNEKLFF.

J is TRBJ1-2 and V is TRBV12-5; no reliable D call. The V end was cut by 3 bases, the J end by 4 bases, with 9 bases between. Germline loops: CDR1 LGHNT, CDR2 FRNRAP. The CDR3 is made up of 13 amino acids. CDR3 in DNA: TGTGCTAGTGGTTTCGGGTATAGCTATGGCTACACCTTC. This translates into CASGFGYSYGYTF.

This chain links TRBV5-1 with TRBJ2-7; 7 bases are a match to TRBD1. Germline V CDR1 and CDR2: SGHRS, YFSETQ. The CDR3 is made up of 15 amino acids. J gave up 4 bases and V 1 base, and 8 bases lay outside the gene matches. The CDR3 reads CASSLSAGGNYEQYF. CDR3 nucleotide sequence: TGCGCCAGCAGCTTGAGTGCAGGGGGAAATTACGAGCAGTACTTC.

The rearrangement uses TRBV9 and TRBJ2-3, with 12 bases lining up with TRBD2. Germline V gene sequence: CDR1 SGDLS, CDR2 YYNGEE. V gave up 3 bases and J gave up 4 bases; unmatched junction bases: 6. The CDR3 is 16 residues long. The CDR3 DNA sequence: TGTGCCAGCAGCGCCCAGACTAGCGGGAGCGCAGATACGCAGTATTTT. Residues: CASSAQTSGSADTQYF. Combining the CDR3 with reference TRBV9 and TRBJ2-3 gives the whole variable domain DSGVTQTPKHLITATGQRVTLRCSPRSGDLSVYWYQQSLDQGLQFLIQYYNGEERAKGNILERFSAQQFPDLHSELNLSSLELGDSALYFCASSAQTSGSADTQYFGPGTRLTVL.

This clone was recorded only once. The V and J genes are TRBV5-8 and TRBJ2-6; 10 bases agree with TRBD1. Germline CDR1 is SGHTS and CDR2 is YDEGEE. The ends lost 4 bases at V and 4 bases at J; junction bases unmatched: 11. The CDR3 is made up of 18 amino acids. In DNA, the CDR3 is TGTGCCAGCAGCGCCGGGACAGGGGTATCACAAGGGGCCAACGTCCTGACTTTC. Protein: CASSAGTGVSQGANVLTF.

V gene TRBV7-9 combines with J gene TRBJ1-5, with TRBD1 as a possible D gene (6 bases). Deletions cut 5 bases from V and 5 bases from J, with 28 bases between. The CDR3 is 19 amino acids. Germline lookup yields CDR1 SEHNR and CDR2 FQNEAQ (reference sequence). This chain's CDR3 is CASSRHKGGWLTADQPQHF. CDR3 in DNA: TGTGCCAGCAGCCGTCATAAGGGGGGCTGGTTAACGGCTGATCAGCCCCAGCATTTT.

The chain links TRBV5-1 to TRBJ1-1, with D maybe TRBD1 (6 bases). The CDR3 contains 15 residues. The germline V and J ends were trimmed by 0 bases and 3 bases, with 12 bases remaining between them. The germline V gene encodes CDR1 SGHRS and CDR2 YFSETQ. The DNA of the CDR3 is TGCGCCAGCAGCTTGGAGGGGGGCGGTTACACTGAAGCTTTCTTT. Encoded protein: CASSLEGGGYTEAFF.

The J gene is TRBJ2-1, the V gene TRBV5-1; 7 bases fit TRBD2. Trimming took 4 bases from V and 5 from J; bases not matched to a gene: 15. This CDR3 has 17 residues. Per germline, CDR1 SGHRS and CDR2 YFSETQ. Written as DNA, the CDR3 is TGCGCCAGCAGCAGTAGCGGGTTTATTTTGAACCACAATGAGCAGTTCTTC. It yields the protein CASSSSGFILNHNEQFF. Using reference TRBV5-1 and TRBJ2-1 for the parts outside the CDR3, the full variable domain is KAGVTQTPRYLIKTRGQQVTLSCSPISGHRSVSWYQQTPGQGLQFLFEYFSETQRNKGNFPGRFSGRQFSNSRSEMNVSTLELGDSALYLCASSSSGFILNHNEQFFGPGTRLTVL.

This clone was counted a single time. This chain connects TRBV29-1 to TRBJ1-4; TRBD1 aligns across 8 bases. Germline V gene sequence: CDR1 SQVTM, CDR2 ANQGSEA. Trimming at V came to 4 bases and at J to 4 bases, leaving 5 bases not matched to a gene. The CDR3 contains 14 residues. The chain's CDR3 is CSVGKTGGNEKLFF. The CDR3 DNA reads TGCAGCGTTGGGAAAACAGGGGGTAATGAAAAACTGTTTTTT.

The V gene is TRBV2, the J gene TRBJ1-2; 7 positions agree with TRBD1. Per the germline V gene, CDR1 is SNHLY and CDR2 is FYNNEI. The V and J ends lost 8 bases and 5 bases, in that order; junction bases with no gene match: 11. CDR3 length: 14 amino acids. CDR3 coding DNA: TGTGCCAGCCGGGCGGGACAGACGAATTATGGCTACACCTTC. Translation: CASRAGQTNYGYTF.

J is TRBJ2-7 and V is TRBV28; the match to TRBD2 covers 7 bases. Looked up from germline, CDR1 is MDHEN and CDR2 is SYDVKM. CDR3 length: 16 amino acids. After removal of 4 bases from V and 4 bases from J, the junction contained 13 bases not matched to a gene. The CDR3 protein is CASSSPGGAGRYEQYF. The CDR3 nucleotides read TGTGCCAGCAGTTCCCCGGGGGGAGCGGGAAGGTACGAGCAGTACTTC.

J is TRBJ2-2 and V is TRBV6-6; 8 bases match TRBD1. V lost 7 bases to trimming and J lost 0 bases; unmatched junction nucleotides: 4. The CDR3 contains 15 residues. CDR1 and CDR2 (germline): MNHNY, SVGAGI (reference sequence). The CDR3 bases are TGTGCCAGCACTCCGGGACAGGCGAACACCGGGGAGCTGTTTTTT. As protein: CASTPGQANTGELFF.

This chain uses TRBV29-1 with TRBJ2-5; D is possibly TRBD1 (6 bases). In germline, CDR1 is SQVTM, CDR2 ANQGSEA. CDR3 length equals 13 residues. Deletions cut 4 bases from V and 1 base from J, with 10 bases between. The CDR3 here is CSVGQATQETQYF. The DNA of the CDR3 is TGCAGCGTTGGACAGGCGACCCAAGAGACCCAGTACTTC.

The chain uses TRBV6-6 and TRBJ1-1; D ambiguous. The V and J ends lost 2 bases and 0 bases respectively, with 7 bases between them. The length of the CDR3 is 14 residues. The germline CDR1 and CDR2 sequences are MNHNY and SVGAGI (reference sequence). The CDR3 sequence is CASSYRRMNTEAFF. The CDR3 coding sequence is TGTGCCAGCAGTTACAGGCGGATGAACACTGAAGCTTTCTTT.

This clone was observed a handful of times. J is TRBJ2-7 and V is TRBV10-3; D possibly uses TRBD1 or TRBD2 (5 bases each). Trimming left V 4 bases short and J 0 bases short, with 16 bases between. This CDR3 contains 16 residues. CDR1 and CDR2 (germline): ENHRY, SYGVKD. CDR3: CAISAAGTQSSYEQYF. In DNA, the CDR3 is TGTGCCATCAGTGCTGCCGGGACCCAGAGCTCCTACGAGCAGTACTTC.

The chain combines TRBV11-3 with TRBJ2-3; the D call may be TRBD1 or TRBD2 (5 bases each). Trimming removed 4 bases at V and 5 bases at J, with 13 bases between. The CDR3 totals 14 residues. Per germline, CDR1 SGHNT and CDR2 YENEEA. CDR3 bases: TGTGCCAGCAGCTCTACCGGGACGGGAGATACGCAGTATTTT. This sequence encodes CASSSTGTGDTQYF.

V is TRBV19 and J is TRBJ1-3; D gene uncertain. The germline V gene encodes CDR1 LNHDA and CDR2 SQIVND (reference sequence). This CDR3 region has 14 residues. V dropped 10 bases and J dropped 4 bases, with 17 bases sitting between them. CDR3 nucleotide sequence: TGTGCCAATAGGGAGTCTCGGCACGGAAACACCATATATTTT. It specifies CANRESRHGNTIYF.